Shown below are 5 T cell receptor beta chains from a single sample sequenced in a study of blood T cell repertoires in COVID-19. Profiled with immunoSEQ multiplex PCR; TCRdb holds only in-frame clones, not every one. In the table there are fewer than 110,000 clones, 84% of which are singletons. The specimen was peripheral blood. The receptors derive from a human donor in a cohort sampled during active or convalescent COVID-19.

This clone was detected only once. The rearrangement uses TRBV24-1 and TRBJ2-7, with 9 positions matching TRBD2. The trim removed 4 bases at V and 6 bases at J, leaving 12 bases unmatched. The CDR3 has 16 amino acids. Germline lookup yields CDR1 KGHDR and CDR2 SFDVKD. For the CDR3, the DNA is TGTGCCACCAGTGACCCCGCGGGAGGGGGGTCGACCGAGCAGTACTTC. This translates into CATSDPAGGGSTEQYF.

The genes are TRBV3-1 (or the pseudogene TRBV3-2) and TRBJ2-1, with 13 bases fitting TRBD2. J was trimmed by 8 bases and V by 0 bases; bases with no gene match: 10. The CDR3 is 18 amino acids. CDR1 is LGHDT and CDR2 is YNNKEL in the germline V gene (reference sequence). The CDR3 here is CASSQEALAGGRGDEQFF. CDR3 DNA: TGTGCCAGCAGCCAAGAGGCACTAGCGGGGGGGCGGGGAGATGAGCAGTTCTTC.

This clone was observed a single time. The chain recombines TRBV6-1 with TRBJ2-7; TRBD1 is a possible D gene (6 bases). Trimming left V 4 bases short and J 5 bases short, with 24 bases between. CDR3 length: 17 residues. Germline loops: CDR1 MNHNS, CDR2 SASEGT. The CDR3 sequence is CASSAKGTGSGSHEQYF. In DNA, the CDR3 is TGTGCCAGCAGTGCAAAGGGAACAGGGTCGGGCAGCCACGAGCAGTACTTC.

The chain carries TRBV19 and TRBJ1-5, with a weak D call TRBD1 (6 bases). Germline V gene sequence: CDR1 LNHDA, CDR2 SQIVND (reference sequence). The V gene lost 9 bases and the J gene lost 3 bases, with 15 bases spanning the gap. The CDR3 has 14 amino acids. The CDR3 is CASRMDSFNQPQHF. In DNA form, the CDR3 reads TGTGCCAGCAGAATGGACAGCTTCAATCAGCCCCAGCATTTT. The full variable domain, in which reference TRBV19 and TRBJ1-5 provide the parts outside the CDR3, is DGGITQSPKYLFRKEGQNVTLSCEQNLNHDAMYWYRQDPGQGLRLIYYSQIVNDFQKGDIAEGYSVSREKKESFPLTVTSAQKNPTAFYLCASRMDSFNQPQHFGDGTRLSIL.

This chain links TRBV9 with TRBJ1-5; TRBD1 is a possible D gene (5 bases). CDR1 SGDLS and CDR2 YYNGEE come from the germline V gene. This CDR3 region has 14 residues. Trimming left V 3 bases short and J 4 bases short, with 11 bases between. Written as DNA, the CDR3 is TGTGCCAGCAGCGCCACGGGGGGTAATCAGCCCCAGCATTTT. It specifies CASSATGGNQPQHF.